The 23 T cell receptor beta chains below were found in one sample sequenced in a study of Ad26.COV2.S vaccination and SARS-CoV-2 variants (dated by TCRdb to the early 2020s). The treatment or condition tag for this specimen amounts to: some 20 received Ad26.COV2.S at low or high dose, single or two shots; about 5 received placebo; per-sample allocation not given. For vaccine and placebo recipients, the sequenced repertoires came from samples collected on day 63 after the first injection. Library generation was performed with the immunoSEQ multiplex PCR assay. TCRdb's version of the immuneACCESS table is confined to in-frame rearrangements and falls short of the full clone set. An unresolved V gene accounts for under half of the shortfall where checked; the remainder is of unknown origin. The sample includes about 680,000 clones, with about 90% observed a single time. In total, the top ten clones hold roughly 1.5% of the sample.

The sequencing here drew on peripheral blood, taken in a trial of Ad26.COV2.S vaccine versus placebo. These receptors were obtained from a person between 18 and 65 years old who received the Ad26.COV2.S COVID-19 vaccine or a placebo.

The V call is TRBV10-3, the J call TRBJ1-3, with D hard to call. CDR3 size: 14 residues. The germline V gene has CDR1 ENHRY and CDR2 SYGVKD. V was cut by 10 bases and J by 0 bases, with 13 bases left in between. CDR3 residues: CATWTESSGNTIYF. CDR3 DNA sequence: TGTGCCACGTGGACGGAGAGCTCTGGAAACACCATATATTTT.

The V gene is TRBV7-9, the J gene TRBJ1-2; TRBD1 is a possible D gene (5 bases). Trimming cost V 4 bases and J 5 bases, with 14 bases left between them. The CDR3 length is 14 residues. CDR1 is SEHNR and CDR2 is FQNEAQ in the germline V gene (reference sequence). The CDR3 bases are TGTGCCAGCAGCTCACAGGACCCTAGGTATGGCTACACCTTC. It is translated as CASSSQDPRYGYTF.

This rearrangement joins TRBV13 to TRBJ2-1; a possible D gene is TRBD2 (6 bases). Trimming left V 4 bases short and J 2 bases short, with 15 bases between. Per germline, CDR1 PRHDT and CDR2 FYEKMQ (reference sequence). The CDR3 spans 16 residues. The CDR3 protein is CASSSTDSGAYNEQFF. For the CDR3, the DNA is TGTGCCAGCAGCTCGACGGACTCGGGGGCCTACAATGAGCAGTTCTTC.

The chain uses TRBV3-1 (or the pseudogene TRBV3-2) and TRBJ2-7, with D perhaps TRBD1 (6 bases). This CDR3 is 14 amino acids long. The V and J ends lost 6 bases and 6 bases respectively, with 18 bases between them. Germline V gene lookup returns CDR1 LGHDT and CDR2 YNNKEL (reference sequence). In DNA, the CDR3 is TGTGCCAGCAGTAACACAGGGCGAGGGGGCGAGCAGTACTTC. It translates to CASSNTGRGGEQYF.

This chain uses TRBV7-2 with TRBJ2-2; D unresolved. V lost 3 bases and J 6 bases, leaving 2 bases between the germline ends. Germline V gene sequence: CDR1 SGHTA, CDR2 FQGNSA. The CDR3 contains 11 residues. The CDR3 DNA sequence: TGTGCCAGCAGCTTTGCCGGGGAGCTGTTTTTT. Protein sequence: CASSFAGELFF.

The table lists this clone with a count of one. The rearrangement links TRBV27 to TRBJ1-5; tentatively, D is TRBD1 (5 bases). This CDR3 region has 17 residues. Trimming cost V 3 bases and J 2 bases, with 17 bases left between them. Germline assignment: CDR1 MNHEY and CDR2 SMNVEV (reference sequence). As DNA, the CDR3 is TGTGCCAGCAGTTTCGCCCGCAGGGACGGACGCAATCAGCCCCAGCATTTT. Translating it yields CASSFARRDGRNQPQHF.

In its sample, this clone was seen once. The chain links TRBV7-2 to TRBJ2-5, with 7 bases that match TRBD2. V was clipped by 0 bases and J by 5 bases; unmatched bases: 6. In germline, CDR1 is SGHTA, CDR2 FQGNSA. The CDR3 is 15 amino acids. CDR3 nucleotide sequence: TGTGCCAGCAGCTTAGCTGGGACTATTAGCGAGACCCAGTACTTC. Translating it yields CASSLAGTISETQYF.

This clone was counted between two and nine times. V is TRBV7-2 and J is TRBJ2-2; 9 bases match TRBD1. Per germline, CDR1 SGHTA and CDR2 FQGNSA. This CDR3 region has 16 residues. V shed 5 bases, J shed 3 bases, and the junction held 7 bases outside the gene matches. Written as DNA, the CDR3 is TGTGCCAGCAGCGCGTGGACAGGGGCGTACACCGGGGAGCTGTTTTTT. Residues: CASSAWTGAYTGELFF.

The rearrangement joins TRBV5-4 to TRBJ2-7; maybe TRBD2 (6 bases). CDR3 length equals 14 residues. Trimming took 2 bases from V and 3 from J, leaving 12 bases between them. Germline V gene lookup returns CDR1 SGHNT and CDR2 YYREEE (reference sequence). The CDR3 loop is CASSLRRGNYEQYF. In DNA, the CDR3 is TGTGCCAGCAGCTTACGGCGGGGAAACTACGAGCAGTACTTC. The whole variable domain, filled in from reference TRBV5-4 and TRBJ2-7, reads ETGVTQSPTHLIKTRGQQVTLRCSSQSGHNTVSWYQQALGQGPQFIFQYYREEENGRGNFPPRFSGLQFPNYSSELNVNALELDDSALYLCASSLRRGNYEQYFGPGTRLTVT.

The rearrangement links TRBV11-2 to TRBJ2-3; 12 bases agree with TRBD2. This CDR3 is built from 17 residues. Looked up from germline, CDR1 is SGHAT and CDR2 is FQNNGV. With 1 base clipped from V and 1 base from J, the junction kept 3 bases outside the gene matches. The CDR3, as DNA: TGTGCCAGCAGCTTAGTCCGACTAGCGGGGGGCACAGATACGCAGTATTTT. Translating it yields CASSLVRLAGGTDTQYF.

The chain employs TRBV10-3 and TRBJ2-2, with 12 nucleotides matching TRBD2. This CDR3 contains 19 residues. Germline V gives CDR1 ENHRY, CDR2 SYGVKD. V was pared by 0 bases and J by 7 bases, with 12 bases of the junction left unmatched. This CDR3 reads CAISESPSGGASGGGELFF. The CDR3 coding sequence is TGTGCCATCAGTGAGTCCCCTAGCGGGGGGGCGAGTGGCGGCGGGGAGCTGTTTTTT.

This rearrangement joins TRBV11-2 to TRBJ2-7; D not certain. Trimming shortened V by 3 bases and J by 5 bases, and 8 bases separated the two germline ends. The CDR3 extends over 12 amino acids. The germline V gene has CDR1 SGHAT and CDR2 FQNNGV. The CDR3 coding sequence is TGTGCCAGCAGCTTGGTCTTGGACGAGCAGTACTTC. Translated: CASSLVLDEQYF.

The rearrangement uses TRBV5-1 and TRBJ2-5; TRBD1 is a possible D gene (6 bases). Between the trimmed V and J ends, which lost 5 bases and 2 bases, there was a span of 13 bases. CDR1 is SGHRS and CDR2 is YFSETQ in the germline V gene. This CDR3 spans 14 amino acids. CDR3 sequence (DNA): TGCGCCAGCAGACCTACAGGGTTACAAGAGACCCAGTACTTC. It codes for CASRPTGLQETQYF.

As regards this clone: Different DNA sequences within this sample yield the same CDR3. The V call is TRBV30, the J call TRBJ1-2; D uncertain. V lost 2 bases and J lost 5, with 6 bases in between. Germline assignment: CDR1 GTSNPN and CDR2 SVGIG (reference sequence). There are 11 residues in the CDR3. CDR3 amino acids: CAWSTGYGYTF. The CDR3 DNA follows: TGTGCCTGGAGTACGGGTTATGGCTACACCTTC.

The chain joins TRBV7-2 to TRBJ2-3; D remains unclear. CDR3 length: 13 residues. Germline V lookup: CDR1 SGHTA, CDR2 FQGNSA. V was trimmed by 2 bases and J by 2 bases, leaving 5 bases between them. In nucleotides, the CDR3 is TGTGCCAGCAGCTTAACTACCACAGATACGCAGTATTTT. The encoded protein is CASSLTTTDTQYF.

The V call is TRBV7-2, the J call TRBJ1-6, with 10 bases aligning to TRBD1. The germline V gene has CDR1 SGHTA and CDR2 FQGNSA. The J segment lost 8 bases and the V segment lost 6 bases, leaving 7 bases of the junction unmatched. This CDR3 is 15 amino acids long. DNA for the CDR3: TGTGCCAGCAGTGGGGCCGGGACAGGGGATTCACCCCTCCACTTT. As protein: CASSGAGTGDSPLHF.

This rearrangement joins TRBV14 to TRBJ2-5; 11 bases align to TRBD2. CDR3 size: 17 residues. CDR1 and CDR2 (germline): SGHDN, FVKESK. Trimming took 0 bases from V and 4 from J; bases not matched to a gene: 7. CDR3 amino acids: CASSQDRTSGSRETQYF. As DNA, the CDR3 is TGTGCCAGCAGCCAAGATCGAACTAGCGGGAGTAGAGAGACCCAGTACTTC.

This chain links TRBV27 with TRBJ2-1; 7 bases align to TRBD2. The J segment lost 0 bases and the V segment lost 11 bases, leaving 4 bases of the junction unmatched. CDR3 length equals 13 residues. The germline V gene encodes CDR1 MNHEY and CDR2 SMNVEV (reference sequence). The CDR3 spells CAAGGSSYNEQFF. In nucleotides, the CDR3 is TGTGCCGCCGGCGGGAGCTCCTACAATGAGCAGTTCTTC.

The chain links TRBV6-2 or TRBV6-3 to TRBJ2-1; 12 bases are a match to TRBD2. The trim removed 5 bases at V and 4 bases at J, leaving 3 bases unmatched. Germline lookup yields CDR1 MNHEY and CDR2 SVGEGT. The CDR3 is 15 amino acids. The CDR3 bases are TGTGCCAGCAGTCTTCTAGCGGGGGGGTACAATGAGCAGTTCTTC. As protein: CASSLLAGGYNEQFF.

The gene calls are TRBV6-1 and TRBJ2-7; 8 bases align to TRBD1. The ends lost 3 bases at V and 6 bases at J; junction bases unmatched: 10. This CDR3 comprises 15 residues. Germline V CDR1 and CDR2: MNHNS, SASEGT. The DNA of the CDR3 is TGTGCCAGCAGTGACAACAGGGGGAAATCATTCGAGCAGTACTTC. The encoded protein is CASSDNRGKSFEQYF.

The J gene is TRBJ2-3, the V gene TRBV14; TRBD1 aligns across 12 bases. With V trimmed by 4 bases and J by 4 bases, 6 bases remained unmatched. Germline V gives CDR1 SGHDN, CDR2 FVKESK. The CDR3 totals 16 residues. CDR3 sequence: CASSPGTGGTSDTQYF. The DNA of the CDR3 is TGTGCCAGCAGCCCGGGGACAGGGGGCACATCAGATACGCAGTATTTT.

The chain combines TRBV5-1 with TRBJ1-1; D is ambiguous. This CDR3 comprises 11 residues. The V end was cut by 3 bases, the J end by 3 bases, with 3 bases between. CDR1 is SGHRS, CDR2 YFSETQ, per germline. The CDR3 reads CASSYDTEAFF. CDR3 bases: TGCGCCAGCAGCTACGACACTGAAGCTTTCTTT.

This clone has only a few counts. Other DNA sequences in this specimen translate into the identical CDR3. This sequence joins TRBV5-1 and TRBJ2-7; the D gene could be TRBD1 or TRBD2 (5 bases each). Germline CDR1 is SGHRS and CDR2 is YFSETQ. Deletions cut 4 bases from V and 1 base from J, with 9 bases between. The CDR3 contains 13 residues. The CDR3 reads CASSRDGSYEQYF. DNA of the CDR3: TGCGCCAGCAGCAGGGACGGATCCTACGAGCAGTACTTC.